The rows below give T cell receptor beta chains drawn from one sample of a study of tumor and adjacent non-tumor tissue in lung cancer. In TCRdb, the multiplex PCR reads were re-called with MiXCR into one record per CDR3 protein. Counted here are approximately 120,000 distinct CDR3 sequences, 60% to 80% occurring once; the ten biggest clones make up roughly 19%. Material for sequencing was distant non-tumor lung tissue. These receptor sequences come from a man between 60 and 75 years old with non-small cell lung cancer. Both conserved end residues are part of each CDR3. A D gene is named only where the DNA matches it firmly. Clone size is stated in some rows and not others, as once, few, many or a class when expanded.

D gene,J gene,clone size,V gene,CDR3 protein,CDR3 DNA
TRBD2,TRBJ2-7,NA,TRBV6-5,CASSSVTGGSYEQYF,TGTGCCAGCAGTTCCGTGACGGGGGGGTCCTACGAGCAGTACTTC
NA,TRBJ1-1,NA,TRBV29-1,CSVFGQRTKTEAFF,TGCAGCGTCTTCGGACAGCGAACTAAAACTGAAGCTTTCTTT
NA,TRBJ2-5,NA,TRBV11-3,CASNLESGTLEETQYF,TGTGCCAGCAACTTAGAGAGCGGGACACTCGAAGAGACTCAGTACTTC
TRBD1,TRBJ1-2,NA,TRBV6-5,CANRFENRGRSGYTF,TGTGCCAACAGATTCGAAAACAGGGGGCGGAGTGGCTACACCTTC
NA,TRBJ1-2,NA,TRBV6-1,CASSLSKLGIYGYAF,TGTGCCAGCAGCTTATCCAAGTTAGGTATCTATGGCTACGCCTTC
NA,TRBJ2-1,many,TRBV20-1,CSARGLTYNEQFF,TGCAGTGCGCGGGGACTGACCTACAATGAGCAGTTCTTC
NA,TRBJ2-1,NA,TRBV6-5,CATPKDSYNEQFF,TGTGCCACCCCCAAAGACAGTTACAATGAGCAGTTCTTC
NA,TRBJ2-4,NA,TRBV2,CASTLPGQNIQYF,TGTGCCAGCACTCTTCCGGGACAAAACATTCAGTACTTC
NA,TRBJ2-7,many,TRBV6-1,CASSEAGTSNEQYF,TGTGCCAGCAGTGAAGCCGGGACTTCTAACGAGCAGTACTTC
TRBD1,TRBJ2-7,NA,TRBV12-3/TRBV12-4,CASSSGTGGDKQYF,TGTGCCAGCAGTTCCGGGACAGGGGGCGACAAGCAGTATTTC
TRBD1,TRBJ1-4,many,TRBV12-3/TRBV12-4,CASRPGQGSEKLFF,TGTGCCAGCAGACCGGGACAGGGCTCTGAAAAACTGTTTTTT